These 20 T cell receptor beta chains came from one sample sequenced in a study of blood T cell repertoires in COVID-19 (dated by TCRdb to 2019 to 2021). The receptor library was made with the immunoSEQ multiplex PCR assay. Not all clones reach the TCRdb copy of this immuneACCESS table, which keeps in-frame sequences only. Checked studies attribute under half of the gap to unresolved V genes and leave the rest unexplained. For this sample there are approximately 190,000 clones; approximately 90% appear just once. Jointly, the top ten make up 0.45% to 0.65% of the sample. Sample: peripheral blood. The receptors derive from a man aged 45-65 years with acute or convalescent COVID-19.

The chain links TRBV7-2 to TRBJ1-3, with 7 bases matching TRBD1. V trimming: 5 bases; J trimming: 0 bases; junction bases outside the gene matches: 4. Germline V gives CDR1 SGHTA, CDR2 FQGNSA. This CDR3 comprises 15 residues. For the CDR3, the DNA is TGTGCCAGCAGCGCACAGGGGTTCTCTGGAAACACCATATATTTT. Translation gives CASSAQGFSGNTIYF.

The chain joins TRBV18 to TRBJ1-4; weak D call: TRBD1 (5 bases). The germline V gene encodes CDR1 KGHSH and CDR2 LQKENI. V lost 3 bases and J lost 4, with 12 bases in between. This CDR3 has 15 residues. The CDR3 loop reads CASSPQTELNEKLFF. In DNA, the CDR3 is TGTGCCAGCTCACCCCAGACAGAGCTTAATGAAAAACTGTTTTTT.

This sequence joins TRBV28 and TRBJ1-2; no firm D call. V gave up 3 bases and J gave up 8 bases, with 13 bases separating them. The CDR3 contains 13 residues. CDR1 and CDR2 from the germline V gene are MDHEN and SYDVKM. The CDR3 spells CASSLAGGRGYTF. Written as DNA, the CDR3 is TGTGCCAGCAGTTTGGCAGGAGGTAGGGGCTACACCTTC.

This chain uses TRBV9 with TRBJ2-1; D is undetermined. With 4 bases removed from V and 7 bases from J, the gap between germline ends came to 24 bases. The CDR3 loop spans 17 amino acids. Germline loops: CDR1 SGDLS, CDR2 YYNGEE. This chain's CDR3 is CASSSPTGTVASNEQFF. The CDR3 bases are TGTGCCAGCAGCTCGCCTACCGGCACAGTGGCGTCGAATGAGCAGTTCTTC.

V gene TRBV7-3 combines with J gene TRBJ2-2; no reliable D call. CDR1 and CDR2 from the germline V gene are SGHTA and FQGTGA. The CDR3 sequence is 13 residues long. V shed 2 bases and J shed 5 bases, with 6 bases lying between them. The CDR3 protein is CASSLSATGELFF. In nucleotides, the CDR3 is TGTGCCAGCAGCTTATCCGCGACCGGGGAGCTGTTTTTT. Variable domain in full (rest from reference TRBV7-3 and TRBJ2-2): GAGVSQTPSNKVTEKGKYVELRCDPISGHTALYWYRQSLGQGPEFLIYFQGTGAADDSGLPNDRFFAVRPEGSVSTLKIQRTERGDSAVYLCASSLSATGELFFGEGSRLTVL.

This sequence joins TRBV7-9 and TRBJ2-5; TRBD2 matches at 7 bases. The CDR3 is made up of 15 amino acids. Per germline, CDR1 SEHNR and CDR2 FQNEAQ (reference sequence). V lost 7 bases and J lost 3; bases outside the gene matches: 11. In DNA form, the CDR3 reads TGTGCCAGCAACCAGTGGGAGGGTTCGAAAGAGACCCAGTACTTC. This gives the protein CASNQWEGSKETQYF.

The genes are TRBV11-1 and TRBJ1-2, with 7 bases that match TRBD1. Trimming cost V 5 bases and J 7 bases; bases outside gene matches: 4. In germline, CDR1 is SGHAT, CDR2 FQDESV (reference sequence). This CDR3 region has 12 residues. Here the CDR3 DNA reads TGTGCCAGCAGCCGAGACAGGGCTGGCTACACCTTC. It yields the protein CASSRDRAGYTF.

The gene calls are TRBV6-5 and TRBJ1-6; D unresolved. V lost 0 bases to trimming and J lost 5 bases, with 8 bases between them. The CDR3 extends over 15 amino acids. Germline values: CDR1 MNHEY, CDR2 SVGAGI. In nucleotides, the CDR3 is TGTGCCAGCAGTTACTCCCTACCTCATAATTCACCCCTCCACTTT. Amino acids: CASSYSLPHNSPLHF.

In this sample, this clone turned up once. This specimen includes other DNA sequences encoding the same CDR3. This rearrangement joins TRBV27 to TRBJ1-1; 9 bases agree with TRBD1. The junction had 4 bases not matched to a gene; V was cut back by 5 bases and J by 0 bases. Germline lookup yields CDR1 MNHEY and CDR2 SMNVEV (reference sequence). The CDR3 spans 15 residues. Here the CDR3 DNA reads TGTGCCAGCAGTCCAACAGGGGGCTTGAACACTGAAGCTTTCTTT. Its protein is CASSPTGGLNTEAFF.

This chain connects TRBV11-2 to TRBJ1-5; D gene ambiguous. The CDR3 runs to 14 residues. Deletions cut 5 bases from V and 0 bases from J, with 8 bases between. Per the germline V gene, CDR1 is SGHAT and CDR2 is FQNNGV. The CDR3 region is CASSPQHSNQPQHF. Written as DNA, the CDR3 is TGTGCCAGCAGCCCCCAACATAGCAATCAGCCCCAGCATTTT.

J is TRBJ2-3 and V is TRBV5-1; the match to TRBD1 covers 8 bases. This CDR3 contains 15 residues. The trim removed 2 bases at V and 3 bases at J, leaving 5 bases unmatched. Germline-derived CDR1 and CDR2 are SGHRS and YFSETQ. The CDR3 sequence: CASSLPGQETDTQYF. The CDR3 nucleotides read TGCGCCAGCAGCTTACCGGGACAGGAAACAGATACGCAGTATTTT.

This chain links TRBV19 with TRBJ2-3, with a weak D call TRBD1 (6 bases). This CDR3 is built from 15 residues. V was pared by 1 base and J by 3 bases, with 11 bases between. Per germline, CDR1 LNHDA and CDR2 SQIVND (reference sequence). This CDR3 is CASSIGTGSTDTQYF. For the CDR3, the DNA is TGTGCCAGTAGTATAGGTACAGGGTCAACAGATACGCAGTATTTT.

The chain carries TRBV27 and TRBJ1-2; D is undetermined. This CDR3 comprises 13 residues. V was pared by 6 bases and J by 8 bases, with 16 bases between. The germline V gene has CDR1 MNHEY and CDR2 SMNVEV (reference sequence). The CDR3 DNA reads as TGTGCCAGCAGACACCCGACTGTTGGGGGCTACACCTTC. Amino acids: CASRHPTVGGYTF.

The CDR3 protein is CASSLSNTGELFF. CDR3 coding DNA: TGTGCCAGCAGCCTAAGTAACACCGGGGAGCTGTTTTTT. This chain connects TRBV11-3 to TRBJ2-2; no clear D gene. Germline loops: CDR1 SGHNT, CDR2 YENEEA. The CDR3 covers 13 residues. V shed 5 bases and J shed 2 bases, with 6 bases lying between them.

This clone has just a few counts. The genes are TRBV9 and TRBJ2-5; 13 bases are a match to TRBD2. CDR1 is SGDLS and CDR2 is YYNGEE in the germline V gene. The CDR3 runs to 15 residues. Losses at the gene ends were 3 bases for V and 5 bases for J; bases not matched to a gene: 4. CDR3 coding DNA: TGTGCCAGCAGCGCCGGGACTAGCGGGGTTGAGACCCAGTACTTC. It yields the protein CASSAGTSGVETQYF.

This clone was seen only a few times. The chain is built from TRBV19 and TRBJ2-1; possible D gene TRBD2, 6 bases. Germline CDR1 LNHDA, CDR2 SQIVND (reference sequence). V was clipped by 9 bases and J by 3 bases, with 15 bases between them. The length of the CDR3 is 14 residues. The CDR3 DNA reads TGTGCCAGCCTTAGCGGTGGCGTCTACAATGAGCAGTTCTTC. Protein: CASLSGGVYNEQFF.

For this clone: The same CDR3 arises from other DNA sequences in this sample as well. CDR3 DNA sequence: TGTGCCAGCAGCGGGACAGGGGGGAATTCACCCCTCCACTTT. Amino acid sequence: CASSGTGGNSPLHF. The chain combines TRBV9 with TRBJ1-6, with 10 nucleotides matching TRBD1. The CDR3 totals 14 residues. Germline CDR1 reads SGDLS; CDR2 reads YYNGEE. The J segment lost 7 bases and the V segment lost 3 bases, leaving 1 base of the junction unmatched.

The V call is TRBV7-3, the J call TRBJ2-2; tentative D call: TRBD1 (7 bases). The CDR3 has 15 residues. In germline, CDR1 is SGHTA, CDR2 FQGTGA. Trimming took 2 bases from V and 1 from J, leaving 8 bases between them. The CDR3 DNA is TGTGCCAGCAGCTTACAGGGGGGGAACACCGGGGAGCTGTTTTTT. The encoded protein is CASSLQGGNTGELFF.

The rearrangement links TRBV12-3 or TRBV12-4 to TRBJ1-2, with D perhaps matching TRBD1 (5 bases). V was clipped by 3 bases and J by 3 bases, with 8 bases between them. CDR3 length: 13 amino acids. As DNA, the CDR3 is TGTGCCAGCAGTTTGGGGGGAGACTATGGCTACACCTTC. The encoded protein is CASSLGGDYGYTF.

The chain is built from TRBV4-2 and TRBJ1-2; perhaps TRBD1 as D (6 bases). The germline V and J ends were trimmed by 0 bases and 0 bases, with 14 bases remaining between them. The CDR3 consists of 17 residues. Germline V gene sequence: CDR1 LGHNA, CDR2 YNFKEQ. In DNA, the CDR3 is TGTGCCAGCAGCCAAGATGAGCGCACAGGGTCTAACTATGGCTACACCTTC. Its protein is CASSQDERTGSNYGYTF.